A selection of T cell receptor beta chains follows, all from one sample in a study of cytomegalovirus exposure and HLA in healthy donors. Profiled with immunoSEQ multiplex PCR; TCRdb holds only in-frame clones, not every one. Among roughly 60,000 clones listed, 60% to 85% were seen once. Sequenced sample: PBMCs. The receptors derive from a woman aged 35 to 49 in good health and CMV-seropositive. Each CDR3 is given with its conserved first and last residue. The D gene is left open where the match is weak. The size entry is marked missing in some rows and otherwise reads once, few, many or a size class.

>TRBD1|NA|TRBV5-6|TRBJ1-4
CASSLVVGTDNEKLFF
TGTGCCAGCAGCTTGGTTGTTGGGACAGATAATGAAAAACTGTTTTTT
>NA|NA|TRBV5-4|TRBJ1-2
CASSLRERGYTF
TGTGCCAGCAGCTTACGGGAACGGGGCTACACCTTC
>NA|few|TRBV6-4|TRBJ1-6
CASSDSNTGNSPLHF
TGTGCCAGCAGTGACTCGAACACAGGGAATTCACCCCTCCACTTT
>NA|NA|TRBV6-5|TRBJ2-2
CASSYGQTGELFF
TGTGCCAGCAGTTACGGACAGACCGGGGAGCTGTTTTTT
>NA|NA|TRBV4-1|TRBJ2-5
CASSPVKTQYF
TGCGCCAGCAGCCCCGTAAAGACCCAGTACTTC
>TRBD2|NA|TRBV19|TRBJ2-1
CASSVLAGVGSYNEQFF
TGTGCCAGTAGTGTCCTAGCGGGGGTGGGGTCCTACAATGAGCAGTTCTTC
>TRBD1|NA|TRBV9|TRBJ2-2
CASSPDWDRDRTGELFF
TGTGCCAGCAGCCCCGACTGGGACAGGGACCGAACCGGGGAGCTGTTTTTT
>NA|NA|TRBV7-2|TRBJ1-2
CASSLARENYGYTF
TGTGCCAGCAGCTTAGCGCGAGAGAACTATGGCTACACCTTC
>TRBD1|NA|TRBV2|TRBJ1-1
CASSGQGMNTEAFF
TGTGCCAGCAGTGGACAGGGGATGAACACTGAAGCTTTCTTT
>TRBD1|NA|TRBV6-5|TRBJ1-6
CASSQGQAGSPLHF
TGTGCCAGCAGCCAAGGACAGGCGGGTTCACCCCTCCACTTT
>NA|NA|TRBV6-5|TRBJ1-1
CASSTSQGLTEAFF
TGTGCCAGCAGTACTTCACAGGGTCTCACTGAAGCTTTCTTT
>TRBD1|NA|TRBV29-1|TRBJ2-1
CSAGQGRHNEQFF
TGCAGCGCCGGACAGGGGAGACACAATGAGCAGTTCTTC
>NA|NA|TRBV9|TRBJ2-7
CASSPRGGESYEQYF
TGTGCCAGCAGCCCGAGGGGGGGCGAATCCTACGAGCAGTACTTC
>TRBD2|few|TRBV4-1|TRBJ2-3
CASSRMKGGGPYTDTQYF
TGCGCCAGCAGCCGAATGAAGGGCGGGGGGCCTTACACAGATACGCAGTATTTT
>TRBD1|NA|TRBV30|TRBJ2-7
CAWSSTGVGLEQYF
TGTGCCTGGAGTTCCACAGGGGTGGGTCTCGAGCAGTACTTC
>NA|NA|TRBV25-1|TRBJ2-2
CASKSLPDGDTGELFF
TGTGCCAGCAAATCGTTACCGGACGGGGACACCGGGGAGCTGTTTTTT
>TRBD2|NA|TRBV6-5|TRBJ2-3
CASSYSASGGTDTQYF
TGTGCCAGCAGTTACTCAGCTAGCGGGGGGACAGATACGCAGTATTTT
>NA|NA|TRBV5-1|TRBJ1-5
CASSLYVNRNQPQHF
TGCGCCAGCAGCTTGTACGTGAACCGGAATCAGCCCCAGCATTTT
>NA|NA|TRBV7-9|TRBJ1-6
CASGTSGAVNSPLHF
TGTGCCAGTGGAACCTCAGGGGCCGTTAATTCACCCCTCCACTTT
>TRBD1|few|TRBV5-1|TRBJ2-3
CASSTSPGQITDTQYF
TGCGCCAGCAGCACCTCCCCGGGACAGATTACAGATACGCAGTATTTT
>NA|NA|TRBV5-5|TRBJ2-6
CASSRSIDSGANVLTF
TGTGCCAGCAGCCGGAGTATTGATTCTGGGGCCAACGTCCTGACTTTC
>NA|once|TRBV7-9|TRBJ2-7
CASSLAQALSYEQYF
TGTGCCAGCAGCTTAGCCCAGGCCCTCTCCTACGAGCAGTACTTC
>NA|NA|TRBV2|TRBJ2-5
CASRTIDRFQETQYF
TGTGCCAGCAGAACCATTGACAGGTTTCAAGAGACCCAGTACTTC
>NA|NA|TRBV7-8|TRBJ1-2
CASQGMEGYTF
TGTGCCAGCCAGGGGATGGAAGGCTACACCTTC
>NA|NA|TRBV9|TRBJ1-4
CASSATTTNEKLFF
TGTGCCAGCAGCGCGACAACAACTAATGAAAAACTGTTTTTT
>NA|NA|TRBV14|TRBJ1-6
CASRGEGGSPLHF
TGTGCCAGCCGCGGCGAGGGTGGGTCACCCCTCCACTTT
>NA|NA|TRBV5-1|TRBJ2-7
CASSFGGPREEQYF
TGCGCCAGCAGCTTCGGAGGGCCGAGGGAGGAGCAGTACTTC
>NA|once|TRBV9|TRBJ1-1
CASSVGSDTEAFF
TGTGCCAGCAGCGTAGGGAGTGACACTGAAGCTTTCTTT
>NA|NA|TRBV11-2|TRBJ1-2
CASSLEPPLGSYGYTF
TGTGCCAGCAGCTTAGAACCCCCTTTGGGGAGCTATGGCTACACCTTC
>NA|few|TRBV2|TRBJ2-7
CASSQGITYEQYF
TGTGCCAGCTCGCAGGGGATCACCTACGAGCAGTACTTC
>NA|NA|TRBV4-1|TRBJ1-1
CASSQAPVGRNTEAFF
TGCGCCAGCAGCCAAGCCCCAGTAGGGAGGAACACTGAAGCTTTCTTC
>NA|NA|TRBV7-6|TRBJ1-4
CASSFPGEEKLFF
TGTGCCAGCAGCTTCCCAGGCGAAGAAAAACTGTTTTTT
>NA|NA|TRBV20-1|TRBJ1-2
CSARTEGGYTF
TGCAGTGCTAGGACCGAGGGTGGCTACACCTTC
>NA|NA|TRBV19|TRBJ2-5
CASRSGGRETQYF
TGTGCCAGTAGATCGGGGGGCAGAGAGACCCAGTACTTC
>NA|NA|TRBV6-1|TRBJ1-4
CASSEGTSHGEKLFF
TGTGCCAGCAGTGAAGGGACAAGCCATGGAGAAAAACTGTTTTTT
>NA|NA|TRBV19|TRBJ1-5
CASSIVGHDYQPQHF
TGTGCCAGTAGTATAGTTGGACACGACTATCAGCCCCAGCATTTT
>TRBD1|NA|TRBV29-1|TRBJ2-1
CSALGTGALNEQFF
TGCAGCGCGCTCGGGACAGGGGCCCTCAATGAGCAGTTCTTC
>TRBD1|NA|TRBV15|TRBJ2-5
CATSRRTGLQETQYF
TGTGCCACCAGCAGAAGGACAGGGCTCCAAGAGACCCAGTACTTC
>TRBD1|NA|TRBV6-1|TRBJ2-5
CASSEGGQGGETQYF
TGTGCCAGCAGTGAAGGGGGACAGGGTGGGGAGACCCAGTACTTC
>NA|NA|TRBV6-5|TRBJ1-2
CASRAGWGMDGYTF
TGTGCCAGCAGGGCGGGGTGGGGTATGGATGGCTACACCTTC
>NA|NA|TRBV4-3|TRBJ1-1
CASSQDYPVNTEAFF
TGCGCCAGCAGCCAAGATTATCCAGTGAACACTGAAGCTTTCTTT
>NA|few|TRBV30|TRBJ1-3
CAWSARGAASGNTIYF
TGTGCCTGGAGTGCCCGAGGCGCAGCCTCTGGAAACACCATATATTTT
>NA|NA|TRBV27|TRBJ1-6
CASSLPRTRYNSPLHF
TGTGCCAGCAGTCTGCCCCGGACACGTTATAATTCACCCCTCCACTTT
>NA|NA|TRBV18|TRBJ1-4
CASSPAQGPEKLFF
TGTGCCAGCTCACCCGCCCAGGGTCCTGAAAAACTGTTTTTT
>TRBD1|NA|TRBV7-2|TRBJ2-3
CASSQQSGTGLTTDTQYF
TGTGCCAGCAGCCAGCAATCCGGGACAGGGTTAACCACAGATACGCAGTATTTT
>NA|NA|TRBV11-2|TRBJ2-5
CASSPQRKTQYF
TGTGCCAGCAGCCCCCAGAGGAAGACCCAGTACTTC
>TRBD2|NA|TRBV15|TRBJ2-1
CATTSSGRGTYNEQFF
TGTGCCACCACCTCCAGTGGGAGGGGTACCTACAATGAGCAGTTCTTC
>NA|once|TRBV5-1|TRBJ1-3
CASSLQASGNTIYF
TGCGCCAGCAGCTTGCAGGCTAGCGGAAACACCATATATTTT
>TRBD1|NA|TRBV9|TRBJ2-7
CAGNRGSYEQYF
TGTGCCGGAAACAGGGGGAGTTACGAGCAGTACTTC
>TRBD2|NA|TRBV25-1|TRBJ2-1
CASTSGGGNEQFF
TGTGCCAGCACCTCCGGGGGAGGGAATGAGCAGTTCTTC
>TRBD2|few|TRBV7-9|TRBJ2-7
CASSLDSGGGQYF
TGTGCCAGCAGCTTAGACAGCGGGGGTGGGCAGTACTTC
>NA|NA|TRBV19|TRBJ2-1
CASSIGSSWDEQFF
TGTGCCAGTAGTATAGGGTCTAGTTGGGATGAGCAGTTCTTC
>NA|NA|TRBV7-3|TRBJ2-2
CASSLPATNTGELFF
TGTGCCAGCAGCTTACCCGCGACGAACACCGGGGAGCTGTTTTTT
>TRBD1|NA|TRBV27|TRBJ2-7
CASSLTGGFDEQYF
TGTGCCAGCAGTTTAACAGGGGGATTCGACGAGCAGTACTTC
>TRBD1|few|TRBV6-1|TRBJ2-3
CASSLGTVKDTQYF
TGTGCCAGCAGCCTCGGGACAGTCAAAGATACGCAGTATTTT
>NA|NA|TRBV7-6|TRBJ1-1
CASSLSSGMNTEAFF
TGTGCCAGCAGCTTAAGCTCAGGCATGAACACTGAAGCTTTCTTT
>NA|NA|TRBV5-6|TRBJ1-4
CASTVGTGSEKLFF
TGTGCCAGCACCGTGGGAACAGGGAGTGAAAAACTGTTTTTT